This T cell receptor beta chain was identified in a study of shared clonotypes between healthy human individuals. General study findings and limits: A limitation of the genetic and exposure-history diversity represented arose from few donors. Estimated richness was generally greater in naive than memory subsets. Across a handful of donors, naive CD4 shared roughly 5%, naive CD8 more than 3%, memory CD4 approximately 2.5%, memory CD8 0.4%.

Trimming took off 6 bases at V and 0 bases at J, with 23 bases between the two ends. CDR1 and CDR2 (germline): MNHEY, SMNVEV (reference sequence). The CDR3 spans 18 residues. On this clone: What it binds is unknown.

Partitioning of CD4+ cells yielded a CD45RA+ naive subset and a CD45RA-negative memory subset. The table came from immunoSEQ multiplex PCR; TCRdb's copy has only in-frame clones and leaves some out. The top ten hold about 0.4% of the sample, which has approximately 1.5 million clones, 98% seen once. Sequences were obtained from naive CD4+ T cells sorted from blood. The subset is: CD45RA+ positively selected. The sequence derives from a young man in good health. The rearrangement uses TRBV27 and TRBJ1-1; the D is unclear. The CDR3 here is CASSPAPGVPVMNTEAFF. In nucleotides, the CDR3 is TGTGCCAGCAGCCCCGCCCCCGGAGTTCCGGTGATGAACACTGAAGCTTTCTTT.